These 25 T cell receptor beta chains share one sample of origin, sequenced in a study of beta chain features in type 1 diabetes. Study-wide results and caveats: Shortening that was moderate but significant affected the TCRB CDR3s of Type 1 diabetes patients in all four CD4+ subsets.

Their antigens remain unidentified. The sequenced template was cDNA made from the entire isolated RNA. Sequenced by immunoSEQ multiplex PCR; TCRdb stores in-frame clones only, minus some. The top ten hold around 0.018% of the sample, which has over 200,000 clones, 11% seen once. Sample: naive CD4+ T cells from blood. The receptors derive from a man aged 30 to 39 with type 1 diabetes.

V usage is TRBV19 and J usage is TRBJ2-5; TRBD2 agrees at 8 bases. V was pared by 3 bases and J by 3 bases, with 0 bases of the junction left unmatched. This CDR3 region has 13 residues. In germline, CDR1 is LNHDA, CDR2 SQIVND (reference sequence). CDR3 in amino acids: CASSISGEETQYF. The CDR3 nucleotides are TGTGCCAGTAGTATTAGCGGGGAAGAGACCCAGTACTTC.

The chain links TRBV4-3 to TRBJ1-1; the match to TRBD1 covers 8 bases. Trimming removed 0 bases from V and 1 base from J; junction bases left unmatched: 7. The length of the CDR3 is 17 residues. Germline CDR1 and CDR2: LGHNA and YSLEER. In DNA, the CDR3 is TGCGCCAGCAGCCAAGATCCCAGGGGGCAAGGGAACACTGAAGCTTTCTTT. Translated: CASSQDPRGQGNTEAFF.

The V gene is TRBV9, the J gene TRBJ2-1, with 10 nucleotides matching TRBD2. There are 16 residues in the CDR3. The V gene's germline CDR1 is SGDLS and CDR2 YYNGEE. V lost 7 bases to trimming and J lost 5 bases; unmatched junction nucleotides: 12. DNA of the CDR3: TGTGCCAGCTCCTTTGGTGGTAGCGGGGGGAACAATGAGCAGTTCTTC. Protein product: CASSFGGSGGNNEQFF.

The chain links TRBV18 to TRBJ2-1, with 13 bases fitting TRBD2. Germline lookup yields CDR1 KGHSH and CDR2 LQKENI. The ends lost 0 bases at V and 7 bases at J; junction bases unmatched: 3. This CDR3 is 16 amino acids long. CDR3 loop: CASSPPGLAGKNEQFF. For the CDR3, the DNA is TGTGCCAGCTCACCACCGGGACTAGCGGGGAAAAATGAGCAGTTCTTC. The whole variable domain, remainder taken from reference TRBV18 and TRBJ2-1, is NAGVMQNPRHLVRRRGQEARLRCSPMKGHSHVYWYRQLPEEGLKFMVYLQKENIIDESGMPKERFSAEFPKEGPSILRIQQVVRGDSAAYFCASSPPGLAGKNEQFFGPGTRLTVL.

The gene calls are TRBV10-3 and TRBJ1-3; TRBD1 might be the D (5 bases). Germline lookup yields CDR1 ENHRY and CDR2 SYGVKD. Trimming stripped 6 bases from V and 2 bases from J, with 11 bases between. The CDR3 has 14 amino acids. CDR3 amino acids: CAISPQETGNTIYF. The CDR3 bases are TGTGCCATCAGCCCACAGGAGACTGGAAACACCATATATTTT.

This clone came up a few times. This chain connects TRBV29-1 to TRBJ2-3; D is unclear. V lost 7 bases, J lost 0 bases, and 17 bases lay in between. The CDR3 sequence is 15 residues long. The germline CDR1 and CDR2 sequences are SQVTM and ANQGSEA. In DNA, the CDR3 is TGCAGCGGTAGCCCTAGTCCAAGTAGCACAGATACGCAGTATTTT. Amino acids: CSGSPSPSSTDTQYF.

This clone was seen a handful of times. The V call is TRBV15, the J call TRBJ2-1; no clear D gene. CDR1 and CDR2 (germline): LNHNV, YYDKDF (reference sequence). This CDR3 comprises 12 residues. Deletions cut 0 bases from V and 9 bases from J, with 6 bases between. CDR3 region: CATSRDRFEQFF. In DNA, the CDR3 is TGTGCCACCAGCAGAGACAGATTTGAGCAGTTCTTC.

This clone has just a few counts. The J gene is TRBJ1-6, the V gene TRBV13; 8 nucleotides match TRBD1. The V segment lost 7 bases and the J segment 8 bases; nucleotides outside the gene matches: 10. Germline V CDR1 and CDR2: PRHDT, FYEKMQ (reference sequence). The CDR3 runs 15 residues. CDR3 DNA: TGTGCCAGCACAAGGACAGGGTCGTTTTATTCACCCCTCCACTTT. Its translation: CASTRTGSFYSPLHF.

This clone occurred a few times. The CDR3 sequence is CASNRDRETQYF. CDR3 nucleotide sequence: TGTGCCAGTAACCGGGACAGAGAGACCCAGTACTTC. The chain joins TRBV7-9 to TRBJ2-5; the match to TRBD1 covers 7 bases. From germline, CDR1 is SEHNR and CDR2 FQNEAQ (reference sequence). Trimming cost V 9 bases and J 4 bases; bases outside gene matches: 5. The CDR3 is 12 residues long.

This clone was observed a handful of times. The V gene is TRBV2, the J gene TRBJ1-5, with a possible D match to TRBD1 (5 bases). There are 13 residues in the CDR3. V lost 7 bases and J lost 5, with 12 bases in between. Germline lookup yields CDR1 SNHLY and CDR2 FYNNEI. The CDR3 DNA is TGTGCCAGCAAGCAGGGTAGGGATCAGCCCCAGCATTTT. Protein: CASKQGRDQPQHF.

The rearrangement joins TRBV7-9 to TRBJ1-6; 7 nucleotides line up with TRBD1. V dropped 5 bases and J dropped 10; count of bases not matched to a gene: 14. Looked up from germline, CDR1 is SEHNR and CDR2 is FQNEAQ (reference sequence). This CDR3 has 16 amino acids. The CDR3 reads CASSTVFDRDGSPLHF. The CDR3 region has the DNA TGTGCCAGCAGCACCGTATTCGACAGGGACGGGTCACCCCTCCACTTT.

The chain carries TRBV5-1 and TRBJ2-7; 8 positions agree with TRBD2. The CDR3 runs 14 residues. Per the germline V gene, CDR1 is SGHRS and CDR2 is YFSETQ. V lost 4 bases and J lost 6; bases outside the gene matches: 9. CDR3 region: CASSVAGTSSEQYF. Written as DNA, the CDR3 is TGCGCCAGCAGCGTAGCCGGGACTAGTAGCGAGCAGTACTTC. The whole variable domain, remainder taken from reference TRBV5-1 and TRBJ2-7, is KAGVTQTPRYLIKTRGQQVTLSCSPISGHRSVSWYQQTPGQGLQFLFEYFSETQRNKGNFPGRFSGRQFSNSRSEMNVSTLELGDSALYLCASSVAGTSSEQYFGPGTRLTVT.

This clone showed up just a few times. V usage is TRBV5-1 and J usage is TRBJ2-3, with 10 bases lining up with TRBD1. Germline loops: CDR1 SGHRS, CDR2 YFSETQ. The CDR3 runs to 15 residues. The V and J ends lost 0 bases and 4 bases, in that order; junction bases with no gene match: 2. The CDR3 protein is CASSLGTGGADTQYF. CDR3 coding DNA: TGCGCCAGCAGCTTGGGGACAGGGGGTGCAGATACGCAGTATTTT. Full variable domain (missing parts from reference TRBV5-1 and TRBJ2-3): KAGVTQTPRYLIKTRGQQVTLSCSPISGHRSVSWYQQTPGQGLQFLFEYFSETQRNKGNFPGRFSGRQFSNSRSEMNVSTLELGDSALYLCASSLGTGGADTQYFGPGTRLTVL.

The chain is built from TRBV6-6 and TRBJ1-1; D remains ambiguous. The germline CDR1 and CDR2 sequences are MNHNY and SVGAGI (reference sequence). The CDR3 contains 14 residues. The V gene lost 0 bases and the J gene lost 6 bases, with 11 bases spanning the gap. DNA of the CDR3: TGTGCCAGCAGTTACTCTTCCGGGGATCCTGAAGCTTTCTTT. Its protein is CASSYSSGDPEAFF.

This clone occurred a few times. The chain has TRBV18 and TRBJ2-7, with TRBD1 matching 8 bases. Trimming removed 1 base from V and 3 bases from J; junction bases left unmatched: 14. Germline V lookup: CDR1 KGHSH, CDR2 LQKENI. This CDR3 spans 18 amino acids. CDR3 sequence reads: CASSPLFSGQGAFYEQYF. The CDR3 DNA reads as TGTGCCAGCTCACCACTCTTCTCGGGGCAGGGGGCGTTCTACGAGCAGTACTTC. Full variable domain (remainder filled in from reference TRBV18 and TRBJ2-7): NAGVMQNPRHLVRRRGQEARLRCSPMKGHSHVYWYRQLPEEGLKFMVYLQKENIIDESGMPKERFSAEFPKEGPSILRIQQVVRGDSAAYFCASSPLFSGQGAFYEQYFGPGTRLTVT.

CDR3 sequence reads: CASSRLRRNNEQFF. CDR3 DNA sequence: TGTGCCAGTAGTCGCCTCCGCAGGAACAATGAGCAGTTCTTC. The rearrangement joins TRBV19 to TRBJ2-1; D is unclear. Trimming stripped 5 bases from V and 5 bases from J, with 13 bases between. This CDR3 is built from 14 residues. Germline CDR1 reads LNHDA; CDR2 reads SQIVND (reference sequence).

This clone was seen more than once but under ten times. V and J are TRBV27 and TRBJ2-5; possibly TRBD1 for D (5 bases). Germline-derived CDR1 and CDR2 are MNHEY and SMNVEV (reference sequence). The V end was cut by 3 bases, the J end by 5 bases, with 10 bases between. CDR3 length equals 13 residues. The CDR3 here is CASSFRRGETQYF. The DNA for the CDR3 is TGTGCCAGCAGTTTCCGTAGGGGTGAGACCCAGTACTTC.

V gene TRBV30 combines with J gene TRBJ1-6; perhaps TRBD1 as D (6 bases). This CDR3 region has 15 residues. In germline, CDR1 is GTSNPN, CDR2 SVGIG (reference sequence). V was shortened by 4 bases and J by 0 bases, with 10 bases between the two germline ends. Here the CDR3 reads CAWTQGSSYNSPLHF. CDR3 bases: TGTGCCTGGACACAGGGAAGCTCCTATAATTCACCCCTCCACTTT.

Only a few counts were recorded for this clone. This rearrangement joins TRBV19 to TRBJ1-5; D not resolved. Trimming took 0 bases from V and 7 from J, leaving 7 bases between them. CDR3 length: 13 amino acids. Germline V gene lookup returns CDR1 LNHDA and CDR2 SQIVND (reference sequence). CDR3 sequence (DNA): TGTGCCAGTAGTATAGAATCGCGGCAGCCCCAGCATTTT. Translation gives CASSIESRQPQHF.

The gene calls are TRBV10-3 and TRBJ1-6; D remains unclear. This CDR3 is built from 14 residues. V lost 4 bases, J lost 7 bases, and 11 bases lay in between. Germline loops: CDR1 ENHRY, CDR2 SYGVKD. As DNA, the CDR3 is TGTGCCATCAGTGGGGTGGAGTCAAATTCACCCCTCCACTTT. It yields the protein CAISGVESNSPLHF.

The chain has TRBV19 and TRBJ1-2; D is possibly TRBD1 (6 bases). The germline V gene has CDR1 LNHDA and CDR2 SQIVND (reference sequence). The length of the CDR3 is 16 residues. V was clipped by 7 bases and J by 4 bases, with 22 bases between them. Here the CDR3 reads CASTLSPTGIAYGYTF. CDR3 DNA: TGTGCCAGTACTCTGTCCCCTACAGGGATCGCCTATGGCTACACCTTC.

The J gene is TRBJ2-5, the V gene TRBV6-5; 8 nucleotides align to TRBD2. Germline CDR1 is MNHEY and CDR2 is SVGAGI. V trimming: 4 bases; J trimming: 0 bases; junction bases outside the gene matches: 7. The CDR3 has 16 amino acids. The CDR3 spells CASSFSGATYQETQYF. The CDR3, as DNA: TGTGCCAGCAGTTTTAGCGGGGCTACGTACCAAGAGACCCAGTACTTC.

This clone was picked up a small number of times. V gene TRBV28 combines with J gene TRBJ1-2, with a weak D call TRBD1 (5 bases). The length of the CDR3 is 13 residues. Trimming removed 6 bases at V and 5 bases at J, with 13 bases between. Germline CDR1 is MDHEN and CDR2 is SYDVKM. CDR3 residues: CASSPRQSYGYTF. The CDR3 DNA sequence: TGTGCCAGCAGCCCAAGACAGTCTTATGGCTACACCTTC.

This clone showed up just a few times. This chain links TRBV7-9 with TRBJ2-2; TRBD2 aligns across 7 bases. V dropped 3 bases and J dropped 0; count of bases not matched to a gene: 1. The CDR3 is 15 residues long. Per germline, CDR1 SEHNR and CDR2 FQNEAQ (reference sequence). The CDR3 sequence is CASSFRGANTGELFF. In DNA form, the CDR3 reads TGTGCCAGCAGCTTTCGGGGGGCGAACACCGGGGAGCTGTTTTTT.

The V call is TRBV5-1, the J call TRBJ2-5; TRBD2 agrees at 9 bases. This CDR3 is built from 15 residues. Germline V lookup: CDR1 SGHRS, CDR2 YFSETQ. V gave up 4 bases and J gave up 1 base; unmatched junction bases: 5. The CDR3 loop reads CASSPGLASQETQYF. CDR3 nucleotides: TGCGCCAGCAGCCCCGGACTAGCGTCCCAAGAGACCCAGTACTTC.